A selection of T cell receptor beta chains follows, all from one sample in a study of blood T cell repertoires in COVID-19. Assay: immunoSEQ multiplex PCR; the TCRdb copy retains only in-frame clones and omits some. This table holds about 210,000 clones, around 80% found once. The sequencing sample was made of peripheral blood. The source of these receptors is a woman aged 45-59 years with acute or convalescent COVID-19. Each CDR3 is given with its conserved first and last residue. A D gene is named only where the DNA matches it firmly. Clone size is not always given. Where it is, it says once, few, many or a class for expanded clones.

.	TRBD1	TRBV15	TRBJ2-3	CATSRGIQGARTDTQYF	TGTGCCACCAGCAGAGGAATACAGGGGGCGCGCACAGATACGCAGTATTTT
once	TRBD2	TRBV11-1	TRBJ2-7	CASSSPGRAYEQYF	TGTGCCAGCAGCTCCCCCGGGAGGGCCTACGAGCAGTACTTC
.	.	TRBV21-1	TRBJ2-2	CASSNTGESGELFF	TGTGCCAGCAGCAATACAGGGGAGAGCGGGGAGCTGTTTTTT
.	.	TRBV21-1	TRBJ2-2	CASSKGGLAGPGGELFF	TGTGCCAGCAGCAAAGGAGGCCTAGCGGGGCCGGGCGGGGAGCTGTTTTTT
.	TRBD2	TRBV6-5	TRBJ2-7	CASTDRLAGYEQYF	TGTGCCAGCACCGACAGGCTAGCGGGCTACGAGCAGTACTTC
.	TRBD1	TRBV7-2	TRBJ1-5	CASSVTGISNQPQHF	TGTGCCAGCAGCGTGACAGGGATTAGCAATCAGCCCCAGCATTTT
.	.	TRBV7-2	TRBJ2-1	CASVSGHTGSYNEQFF	TGTGCCAGCGTCTCGGGTCACACCGGCTCCTACAATGAGCAGTTCTTC
.	.	TRBV2	TRBJ1-5	CASTPTGNQPQHF	TGTGCCAGCACCCCAACGGGCAATCAGCCCCAGCATTTT
.	.	TRBV7-9	TRBJ2-3	CASSLASDTTDTQYF	TGTGCCAGCAGCTTAGCGTCGGACACCACAGATACGCAGTATTTT
.	.	TRBV9	TRBJ2-5	CASSVSEETQYF	TGTGCCAGCAGCGTATCAGAAGAGACCCAGTACTTC
.	TRBD1	TRBV5-4	TRBJ2-6	CASSLGQGAGANVLTF	TGTGCCAGCAGCTTGGGACAGGGGGCTGGGGCCAACGTCCTGACTTTC
.	TRBD1	TRBV3-1/TRBV3-2	TRBJ2-7	CASSQETGGYEQYF	TGTGCCAGCAGCCAAGAGACAGGGGGCTACGAGCAGTACTTC
.	TRBD1	TRBV30	TRBJ1-4	CAWSVPLVDRVTNEKLFF	TGTGCCTGGAGTGTTCCGTTGGTGGACAGGGTAACTAATGAAAAACTGTTTTTT
.	.	TRBV28	TRBJ2-2	CASSMRLAAYPGELFF	TGTGCCAGCAGTATGCGATTAGCGGCCTACCCCGGGGAGCTGTTTTTT
once	TRBD2	TRBV11-2	TRBJ2-3	CASSPRLAGVADTQYF	TGTGCCAGCAGCCCAAGACTAGCGGGGGTGGCAGATACGCAGTATTTT
.	.	TRBV18	TRBJ2-5	CASSETRGETQYF	TGTGCCAGCTCAGAGACTAGAGGAGAGACCCAGTACTTC
.	TRBD2	TRBV7-8	TRBJ2-1	CASSLGSYSGRAYNEQFF	TGTGCCAGCAGCTTAGGTTCCTACTCGGGGAGGGCCTACAATGAGCAGTTCTTC
.	TRBD1	TRBV7-3	TRBJ2-6	CASSPGQGYVGANVLTF	TGTGCCAGCAGCCCCGGACAGGGGTACGTTGGGGCCAACGTCCTGACTTTC
.	.	TRBV27	TRBJ2-5	CASSFRPGMGTQYF	TGTGCCAGCAGTTTTCGCCCAGGGATGGGGACCCAGTACTTC
medium-sized	.	TRBV2	TRBJ2-1	CASSDAGREQFF	TGTGCCAGCAGCGACGCGGGGCGAGAGCAGTTCTTC
.	TRBD1	TRBV19	TRBJ2-2	CASRPQGRNTGELFF	TGTGCCAGTAGGCCACAGGGGCGGAACACCGGGGAGCTGTTTTTT
.	TRBD2	TRBV19	TRBJ2-1	CASSMGLDDGYDEQFF	TGTGCCAGTAGTATGGGACTAGATGATGGATACGATGAGCAGTTCTTC
.	TRBD2	TRBV2	TRBJ2-7	CASSLGLAGEDREQYF	TGTGCCAGCAGTTTAGGACTAGCGGGAGAAGATCGCGAGCAGTACTTC
.	.	TRBV12-3/TRBV12-4	TRBJ1-1	CATQFTVNTEAFF	TGTGCAACCCAATTCACGGTAAACACTGAAGCTTTCTTT
.	.	TRBV11-3	TRBJ2-5	CASSLVVQETQYF	TGTGCCAGCAGCTTAGTTGTACAAGAGACCCAGTACTTC
.	.	TRBV11-2	TRBJ2-5	CASSRYQETQYF	TGTGCCAGCAGTCGGTACCAAGAGACCCAGTACTTC
.	TRBD1	TRBV19	TRBJ2-7	CASTSGQAHYEQYF	TGTGCCAGTACCTCGGGACAGGCACACTACGAGCAGTACTTC
.	TRBD2	TRBV5-1	TRBJ2-3	CASSSSGTRGDTQYF	TGCGCCAGCAGCTCTAGCGGGACCAGGGGGGATACGCAGTATTTT
.	TRBD1	TRBV2	TRBJ1-2	CASSVGRGNYGYTF	TGTGCCAGCAGTGTGGGCAGGGGGAACTATGGCTACACCTTC